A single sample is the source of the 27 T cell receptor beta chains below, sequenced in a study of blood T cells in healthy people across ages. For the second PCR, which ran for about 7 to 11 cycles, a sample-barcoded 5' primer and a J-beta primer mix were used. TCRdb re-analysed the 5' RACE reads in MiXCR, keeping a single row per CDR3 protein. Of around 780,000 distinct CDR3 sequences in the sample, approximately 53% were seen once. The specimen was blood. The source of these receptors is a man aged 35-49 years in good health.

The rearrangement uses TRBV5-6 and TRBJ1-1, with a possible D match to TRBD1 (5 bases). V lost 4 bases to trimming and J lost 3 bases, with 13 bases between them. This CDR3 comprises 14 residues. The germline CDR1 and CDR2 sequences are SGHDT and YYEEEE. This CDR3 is CASSPPGRDTEAFF. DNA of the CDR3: TGTGCCAGCAGCCCCCCAGGCAGGGACACTGAAGCTTTCTTT. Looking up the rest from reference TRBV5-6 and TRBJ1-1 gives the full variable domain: DAGVTQSPTHLIKTRGQQVTLRCSPKSGHDTVSWYQQALGQGPQFIFQYYEEEERQRGNFPDRFSGHQFPNYSSELNVNALLLGDSALYLCASSPPGRDTEAFFGQGTRLTVV.

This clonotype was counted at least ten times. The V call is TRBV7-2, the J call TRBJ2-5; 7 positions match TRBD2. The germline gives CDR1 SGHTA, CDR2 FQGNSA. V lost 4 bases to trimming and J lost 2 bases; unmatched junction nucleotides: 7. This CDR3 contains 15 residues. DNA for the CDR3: TGTGCCAGCAGCTCGTATGGGAGGGGTCAAGAGACCCAGTACTTC. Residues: CASSSYGRGQETQYF.

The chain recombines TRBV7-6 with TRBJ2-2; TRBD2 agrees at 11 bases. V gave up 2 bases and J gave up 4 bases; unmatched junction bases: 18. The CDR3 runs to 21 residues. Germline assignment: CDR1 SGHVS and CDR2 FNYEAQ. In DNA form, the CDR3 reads TGTGCCAGCAGCTTATGGTTGCCGGGACTAGCGGAACCCGGCGGCACCGGGGAGCTGTTTTTT. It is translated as CASSLWLPGLAEPGGTGELFF.

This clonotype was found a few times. The chain's CDR3 is CASSFRQGSQETQYF. The CDR3, as DNA: TGCGCCAGCAGCTTCCGACAGGGTTCCCAAGAGACCCAGTACTTC. The chain uses TRBV5-1 and TRBJ2-5, with TRBD1 identical over 7 bases. CDR1 is SGHRS, CDR2 YFSETQ, per germline. The CDR3 length is 15 residues. Trimming cost V 2 bases and J 1 base; bases outside gene matches: 5.

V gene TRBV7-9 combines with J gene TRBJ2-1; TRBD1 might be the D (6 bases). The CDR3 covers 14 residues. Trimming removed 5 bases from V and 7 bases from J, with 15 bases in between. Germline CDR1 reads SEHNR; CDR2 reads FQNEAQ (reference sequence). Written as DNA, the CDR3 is TGTGCCAGCAGCGTCGCACAGGGTGGAAATGAGCAGTTCTTC. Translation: CASSVAQGGNEQFF.

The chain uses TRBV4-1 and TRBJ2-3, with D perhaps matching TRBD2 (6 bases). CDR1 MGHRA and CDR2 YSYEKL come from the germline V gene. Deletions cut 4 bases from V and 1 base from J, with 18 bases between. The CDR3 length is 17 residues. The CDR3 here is CASSPLLGGGGTDTQYF. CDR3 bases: TGCGCCAGCAGCCCCCTGCTGGGGGGAGGAGGCACAGATACGCAGTATTTT.

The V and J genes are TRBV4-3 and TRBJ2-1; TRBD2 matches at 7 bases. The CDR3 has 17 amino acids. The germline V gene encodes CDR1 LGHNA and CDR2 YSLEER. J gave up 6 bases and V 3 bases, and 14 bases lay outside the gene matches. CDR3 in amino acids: CASSHDPYSGSTNEQFF. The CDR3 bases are TGCGCCAGCAGCCATGATCCATATAGCGGGTCTACCAATGAGCAGTTCTTC.

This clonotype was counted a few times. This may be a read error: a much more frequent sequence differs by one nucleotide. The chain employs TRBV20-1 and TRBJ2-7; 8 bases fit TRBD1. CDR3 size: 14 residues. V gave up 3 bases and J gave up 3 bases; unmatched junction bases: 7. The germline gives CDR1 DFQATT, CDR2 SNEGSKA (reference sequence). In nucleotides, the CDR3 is TGCAGTGCTAGCGACCTGGACAGGGACTACGAGCAGTACTTC. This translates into CSASDLDRDYEQYF.

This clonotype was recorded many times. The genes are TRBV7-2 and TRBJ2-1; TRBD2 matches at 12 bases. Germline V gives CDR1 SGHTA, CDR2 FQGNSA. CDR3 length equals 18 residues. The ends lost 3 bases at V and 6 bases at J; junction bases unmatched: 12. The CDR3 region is CASSFTSGGSPMVNEQFF. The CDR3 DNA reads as TGTGCCAGCAGCTTTACTAGCGGGGGGTCCCCCATGGTCAATGAGCAGTTCTTC.

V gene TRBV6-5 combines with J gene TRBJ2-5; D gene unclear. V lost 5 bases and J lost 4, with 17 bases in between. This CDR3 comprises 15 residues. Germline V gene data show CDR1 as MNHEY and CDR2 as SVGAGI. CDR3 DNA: TGTGCCAGCAGTCCCCGGGCCAACCTCCGAGAGACCCAGTACTTC. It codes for CASSPRANLRETQYF.

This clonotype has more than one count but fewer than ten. Here the CDR3 DNA reads TGTGCCAGCAGCGCCCTGAGGGGGGACATTCAGTACTTC. It specifies CASSALRGDIQYF. The rearrangement joins TRBV9 to TRBJ2-4; D might be TRBD1 or TRBD2, each matching 6 bases. The CDR3 has 13 residues. Trimming left V 3 bases short and J 8 bases short, with 12 bases between. The germline V gene has CDR1 SGDLS and CDR2 YYNGEE. The full variable domain, with the rest looked up from reference TRBV9 and TRBJ2-4, is DSGVTQTPKHLITATGQRVTLRCSPRSGDLSVYWYQQSLDQGLQFLIQYYNGEERAKGNILERFSAQQFPDLHSELNLSSLELGDSALYFCASSALRGDIQYFGAGTRLSVL.

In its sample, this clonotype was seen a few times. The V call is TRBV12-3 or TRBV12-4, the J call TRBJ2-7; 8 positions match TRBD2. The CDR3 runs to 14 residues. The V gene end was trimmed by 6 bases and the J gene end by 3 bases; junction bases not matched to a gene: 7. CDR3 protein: CASRTAREGYEQYF. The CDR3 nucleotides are TGTGCCAGCAGAACAGCCCGGGAGGGCTACGAGCAGTACTTC.

The CDR3 loop reads CASSFLGRWGADAKNIQYF. Written as DNA, the CDR3 is TGTGCCAGCAGCTTCTTAGGCCGGTGGGGGGCCGACGCCAAAAACATTCAGTACTTC. V and J are TRBV11-3 and TRBJ2-4; the D gene could be TRBD1 or TRBD2 (6 bases each). V was clipped by 3 bases and J by 1 base, with 22 bases between them. The CDR3 contains 19 residues. The germline CDR1 and CDR2 sequences are SGHNT and YENEEA.

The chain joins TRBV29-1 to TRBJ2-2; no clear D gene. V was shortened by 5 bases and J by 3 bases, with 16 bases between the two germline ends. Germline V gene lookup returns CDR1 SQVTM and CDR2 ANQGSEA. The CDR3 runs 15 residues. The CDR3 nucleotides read TGCAGCGTTAACCACGGTTTCTCTTACACCGGGGAGCTGTTTTTT. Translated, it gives CSVNHGFSYTGELFF.

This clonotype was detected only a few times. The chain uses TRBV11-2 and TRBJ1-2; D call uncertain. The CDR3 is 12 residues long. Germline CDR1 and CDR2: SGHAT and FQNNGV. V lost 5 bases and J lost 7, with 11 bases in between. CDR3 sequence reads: CASSALRGGYTF. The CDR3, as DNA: TGTGCCAGCAGCGCCCTCAGAGGTGGCTACACCTTC.

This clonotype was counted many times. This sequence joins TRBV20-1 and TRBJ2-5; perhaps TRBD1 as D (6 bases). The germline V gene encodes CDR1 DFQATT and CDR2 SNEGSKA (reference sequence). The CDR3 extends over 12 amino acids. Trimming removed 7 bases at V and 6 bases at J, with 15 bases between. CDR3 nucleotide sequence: TGCAGTGTTAGGGGCAGGGGAAAGACCCAGTACTTC. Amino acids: CSVRGRGKTQYF.

CDR3 sequence: CASSGILATQYF. The CDR3 nucleotides are TGTGCCAGCAGTGGTATCCTCGCTACGCAGTATTTT. V is TRBV2 and J is TRBJ2-3, with D unclear. In germline, CDR1 is SNHLY, CDR2 FYNNEI. The CDR3 runs 12 residues. V was cut by 4 bases and J by 8 bases, with 10 bases left in between.

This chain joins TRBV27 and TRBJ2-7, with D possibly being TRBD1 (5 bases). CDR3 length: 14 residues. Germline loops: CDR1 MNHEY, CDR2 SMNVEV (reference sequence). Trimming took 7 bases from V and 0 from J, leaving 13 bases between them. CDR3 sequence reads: CASKIFQGSYEQYF. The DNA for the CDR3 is TGTGCCAGCAAGATATTCCAGGGCTCCTACGAGCAGTACTTC.

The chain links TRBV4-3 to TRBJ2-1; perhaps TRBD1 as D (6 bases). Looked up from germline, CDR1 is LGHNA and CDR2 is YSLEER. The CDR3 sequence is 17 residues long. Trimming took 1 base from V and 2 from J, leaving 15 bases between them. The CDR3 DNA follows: TGCGCCAGCAGCCAAGGGGGGCCGGGGCAGACCTACAATGAGCAGTTCTTC. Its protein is CASSQGGPGQTYNEQFF.

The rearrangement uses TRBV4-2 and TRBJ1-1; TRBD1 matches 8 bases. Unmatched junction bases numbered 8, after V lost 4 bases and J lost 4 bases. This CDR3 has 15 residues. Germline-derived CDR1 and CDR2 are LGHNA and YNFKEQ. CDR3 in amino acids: CASSPPDRASTEAFF. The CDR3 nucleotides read TGTGCCAGCAGCCCTCCGGACAGGGCTAGCACTGAAGCTTTCTTT.

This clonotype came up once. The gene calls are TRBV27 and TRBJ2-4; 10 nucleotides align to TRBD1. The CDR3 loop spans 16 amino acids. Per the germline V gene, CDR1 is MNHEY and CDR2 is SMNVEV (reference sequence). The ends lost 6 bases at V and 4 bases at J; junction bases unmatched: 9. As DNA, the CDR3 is TGTGCCAGCAGCCCGAAAGAGGGACAGGGGAAAAACATTCAGTACTTC. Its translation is CASSPKEGQGKNIQYF.

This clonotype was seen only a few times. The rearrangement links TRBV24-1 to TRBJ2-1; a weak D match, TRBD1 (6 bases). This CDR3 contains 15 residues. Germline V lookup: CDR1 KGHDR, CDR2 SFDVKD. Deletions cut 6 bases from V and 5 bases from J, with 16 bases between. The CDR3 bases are TGTGCCACCAGTAAGCGTCTGGGGGCGGACAATGAGCAGTTCTTC. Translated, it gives CATSKRLGADNEQFF.

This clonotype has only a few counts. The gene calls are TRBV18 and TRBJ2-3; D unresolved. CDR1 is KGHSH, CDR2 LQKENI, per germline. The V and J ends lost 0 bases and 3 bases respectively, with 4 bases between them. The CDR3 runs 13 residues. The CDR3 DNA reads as TGTGCCAGCTCACCACCGGTAACAGATACGCAGTATTTT. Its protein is CASSPPVTDTQYF.

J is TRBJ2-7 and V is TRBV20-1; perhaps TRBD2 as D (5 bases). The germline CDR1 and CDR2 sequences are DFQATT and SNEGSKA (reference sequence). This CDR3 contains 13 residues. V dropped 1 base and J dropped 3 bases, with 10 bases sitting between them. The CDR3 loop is CSARVGSFYEQYF. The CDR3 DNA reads TGCAGTGCTAGAGTGGGGAGCTTCTACGAGCAGTACTTC.

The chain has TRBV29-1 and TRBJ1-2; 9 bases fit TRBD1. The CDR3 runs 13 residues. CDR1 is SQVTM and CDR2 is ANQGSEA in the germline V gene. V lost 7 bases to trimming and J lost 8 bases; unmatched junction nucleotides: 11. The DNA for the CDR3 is TGCAGCGAATCTCCGGACAGGGGCGGAGGCTACACCTTC. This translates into CSESPDRGGGYTF.

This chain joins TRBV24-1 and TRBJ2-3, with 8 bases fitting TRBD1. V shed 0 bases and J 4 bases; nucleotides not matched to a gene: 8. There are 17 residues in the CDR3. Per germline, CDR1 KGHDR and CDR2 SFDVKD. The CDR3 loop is CATSDLSGGFGADTQYF. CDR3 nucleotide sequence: TGTGCCACCAGTGATTTGTCAGGGGGCTTTGGTGCAGATACGCAGTATTTT.

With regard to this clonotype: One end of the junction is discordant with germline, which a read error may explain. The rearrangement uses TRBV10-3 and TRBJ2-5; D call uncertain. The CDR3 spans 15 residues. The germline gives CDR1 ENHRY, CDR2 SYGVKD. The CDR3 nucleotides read TGTGCCATCAGTGAGGGGCGAAACTTTCAGGAGACCCTGTACTTC. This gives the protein CAISEGRNFQETLYF.